A selection of T cell receptor beta chains follows, all from one sample in a study of OX40 agonist ivuxolimab in advanced cancers. Repertoires were generated with immunoSEQ multiplex PCR, while TCRdb's copy carries only in-frame clones and drops some. The sample lists about 74,000 clones; approximately 84% were seen once. The sequencing used CD4+ or CD8+ T cells sorted from blood, collected in a trial of the OX40 agonist ivuxolimab. The receptors derive from an adult with an advanced solid tumor such as melanoma, head and neck, liver or kidney cancer. The conserved cysteine and the conserved F or W are not part of the CDR3 here. A D gene is named only where the DNA matches it firmly.

TRBJ1-1,.,15,TRBV7-2,ASSLVSGGPQNTEAF
TRBJ1-1,TRBD1,11,TRBV19,ASRGQGHTEAF
TRBJ2-7,.,13,TRBV11-2,ASSSLRDKSYEQY
TRBJ2-3,.,13,TRBV7-2,ASSRGGGAPDTQY
TRBJ2-5,.,9,TRBV20-1,SAWKKETQY
TRBJ1-3,.,11,TRBV14,ASSQTTGNTIY
TRBJ2-2,TRBD1,12,TRBV27,ASSFDRGGGELF
TRBJ2-1,TRBD2,14,TRBV7-7,ASSLRAGGPDNEQF
TRBJ2-4,.,12,TRBV27,ASMPQGTKNIQY
TRBJ1-4,.,13,TRBV19,ATDSGQTSNEKLF
TRBJ1-4,TRBD1,13,TRBV10-3,AISDPDRGHEKLF
TRBJ1-2,.,13,TRBV4-2,ASSDPWRQPGGYT
TRBJ2-1,.,13,TRBV28,AGGGAPSSYNEQF
TRBJ2-1,.,10,TRBV30,AWSPGYNEQF
TRBJ2-1,TRBD2,12,TRBV19,AAKGTSGANEQF
TRBJ1-1,.,13,TRBV5-1,ASSRPVGKDTEAF
.,.,12,TRBV5-1,ASSTEGASYEQY
TRBJ2-1,.,10,TRBV6-1,ASRSFMDEQF
TRBJ2-1,.,8,TRBV5-1,ASSPNEQF
TRBJ2-5,TRBD2,11,TRBV5-1,ASRLAGQETQY
TRBJ2-4,.,10,TRBV30,AWSGIGNIQY
TRBJ1-2,.,12,TRBV21-1,ASSKQGHNYGYT
TRBJ1-5,.,13,TRBV28,ASSLELGSNQPQH
TRBJ2-5,.,13,TRBV7-2,ASSLFGRWQETQY
TRBJ1-2,.,11,TRBV28,ATWTDTNYGYT
TRBJ1-1,TRBD1,13,TRBV16,ASSPRQGMNTEAF
TRBJ2-7,.,11,TRBV7-2,ASSWFPGNEQY